These 3 T cell receptor beta chains share one sample of origin, sequenced in a study of shared clonotypes between healthy human individuals. Generated by immunoSEQ multiplex PCR, the TCRdb table keeps only in-frame clones and is missing some. The data show a few hundred thousand clones, with around 67% seen just once and roughly a tenth held by the top ten. Material: memory CD4+ T cells sorted from blood. The subset here: CD45RA-negative fraction. Receptors originate from a man aged 25 to 40 in good health.

This clone was seen a handful of times. The V call is TRBV4-1, the J call TRBJ2-1; no definite D call. The CDR3 is 14 amino acids. Trimming removed 1 base from V and 6 bases from J, with 10 bases in between. Germline CDR1 and CDR2: MGHRA and YSYEKL. As DNA, the CDR3 is TGCGCCAGCAGCCAAGCGGCTACCGTCAATGAGCAGTTCTTC. Its protein is CASSQAATVNEQFF.

V is TRBV9 and J is TRBJ2-2; tentative D call: TRBD2 (5 bases). V lost 4 bases and J lost 7, with 14 bases in between. Germline values: CDR1 SGDLS, CDR2 YYNGEE. CDR3 length equals 14 residues. The CDR3 here is CASSLAAADGELFF. CDR3 DNA: TGTGCCAGCAGCCTAGCAGCCGCCGACGGGGAGCTGTTTTTT.

The chain recombines TRBV2 with TRBJ1-4; 8 positions match TRBD1. The CDR3 is made up of 15 amino acids. Trimming removed 6 bases from V and 7 bases from J; junction bases left unmatched: 10. The germline CDR1 and CDR2 sequences are SNHLY and FYNNEI. The CDR3 protein is CASSIYGTGFEKLFF. Written as DNA, the CDR3 is TGTGCCAGCAGCATATACGGGACAGGCTTTGAAAAACTGTTTTTT.